This T cell receptor beta chain was identified in a study of Tregs in tolerant kidney transplant recipients. The CDR3 runs to 14 residues. Germline assignment: CDR1 MNHNY and CDR2 SVGAGI (reference sequence). V dropped 0 bases and J dropped 5; count of bases not matched to a gene: 1. Clones were sequenced by immunoSEQ multiplex PCR, and TCRdb holds only the in-frame ones, with some missing. The sample yields 90,000 to 120,000 clones, around 89% seen once. The source is a human donor who received a combined kidney and bone marrow transplant. The starting material was CD4+ T cells from blood, obtained before the transplant. V and J are TRBV6-6 and TRBJ1-5; 7 bases match TRBD1. CDR3 DNA: TGTGCCAGCAGTTACTCGACAGGGTATCAGCCCCAGCATTTT. This translates into CASSYSTGYQPQHF.